Listed below are T cell receptor beta chains from one sample, sequenced in a study of blood T cell repertoires in COVID-19. Sequencing was performed with immunoSEQ multiplex PCR; in TCRdb, only in-frame clones are kept and a portion is missing. The sample has about 280,000 clones; roughly nine tenths are singletons. The specimen was peripheral blood. All receptors come from a woman in her twenties or thirties with COVID-19, enrolled during active disease. The CDR3 runs from the conserved cysteine through the conserved F or W. The D gene is left open where the match is weak. Some rows mark clone size as missing; the rest say once, few, many or name a class of expanded clone.

TRBJ2-5	.	TRBV7-6	.	TGTGCCAGCAGCTTTAGGTTTGGAGGGCTCGGGTGGACAGAGACCCAGTACTTC	CASSFRFGGLGWTETQYF
TRBJ1-6	.	TRBV7-8	TRBD1	TGTGCCAGCAGCTTAAACAGGGGCGGCTCACCCCTCCACTTT	CASSLNRGGSPLHF
TRBJ1-2	.	TRBV19	.	TGTGCCAGTAGTCCCGATACCCGGGTTAGAGGAGGGGGCTACACCTTC	CASSPDTRVRGGGYTF
TRBJ1-5	.	TRBV2	TRBD1	TGTGCCAGCAGGTTGGAGGGGGCTAAGCAGCCCCAGCATTTT	CASRLEGAKQPQHF
TRBJ2-1	once	TRBV4-1	.	TGCGCCAGCAGTCGCCTTGAAGACAGGTACAATGAGCAGTTCTTC	CASSRLEDRYNEQFF
TRBJ2-1	.	TRBV2	.	TGTGCCAGCAGTCTTTCCCACAGGGAAAATGAGCAGTTCTTC	CASSLSHRENEQFF
TRBJ1-3	once	TRBV2	.	TGTGCCCGACAATTCTCTGGAAACACCATATATTTT	CARQFSGNTIYF
TRBJ1-6	.	TRBV30	.	TGTGCCTGGAGTGTGGGCAGGGAAGGTTCACCCCTCCACTTT	CAWSVGREGSPLHF
TRBJ2-5	.	TRBV27	TRBD2	TGTGCCAGCAGGGGTAGCGGGGCTTCATGGACCCAGTACTTC	CASRGSGASWTQYF
TRBJ1-1	.	TRBV12-3/TRBV12-4	.	TGTGCCAGCAGTCCCACCGGCAGGATAGAAGCTTTCTTT	CASSPTGRIEAFF
TRBJ2-2	.	TRBV5-1	TRBD1	TGCGCCAGCAGCCAGACAGGGCCCCCCGCTAACACCGGGGAGCTGTTTTTT	CASSQTGPPANTGELFF
TRBJ1-2	.	TRBV28	.	TGTGCCGTCGCGAAGTCAGGGACTGAGTATGGCTACACCTTC	CAVAKSGTEYGYTF
TRBJ2-3	.	TRBV10-3	TRBD1	TGTGCCATCAGCCTTGGGACAGCGAGCACAGATACGCAGTATTTT	CAISLGTASTDTQYF
TRBJ1-2	.	TRBV2	.	TGTGCCAGCAGAGGACACCCAAACTATGGCTACACCTTC	CASRGHPNYGYTF
TRBJ2-3	.	TRBV19	.	TGTGCCAGTAGTATAAACCCTCAGGTTAGCACAGATACGCAGTATTTT	CASSINPQVSTDTQYF
TRBJ1-1	.	TRBV6-5	.	TGTGCCAGCAGGTACGACAGATCGAACACTGAAGCTTTCTTT	CASRYDRSNTEAFF
TRBJ1-4	.	TRBV12-2	.	TGTGCAAGTCGCTTAGTCTTGGAGGTTAATGAAAAACTGTTTTTT	CASRLVLEVNEKLFF
TRBJ1-2	.	TRBV9	TRBD1	TGTGCCAGCAGCGTTCCCTTTCTCAGGGGGCCTGACTATGGCTACACCTTC	CASSVPFLRGPDYGYTF
TRBJ1-2	.	TRBV5-1	.	TGCGCCAGCAGCTTGGGTGGGGGCGACTATGGCTACACCTTC	CASSLGGGDYGYTF
TRBJ2-1	once	TRBV5-1	TRBD1	TGCGCCAGCAGCTTGATGGGGACAGGGACCTACAATGAGCAGTTCTTC	CASSLMGTGTYNEQFF
TRBJ2-7	.	TRBV6-9	.	TGTGCCAGCGCCCTAGGATACGAGCAGTACTTC	CASALGYEQYF
TRBJ1-2	.	TRBV7-2	.	TGTGCCAGCAGGTTAGACAGATCCTATGGCTACACCTTC	CASRLDRSYGYTF
TRBJ1-5	few	TRBV18	.	TGTGCCAGCTCACCAGACAGCGCCGTTAATCAGCCCCAGCATTTT	CASSPDSAVNQPQHF
TRBJ2-3	.	TRBV27	TRBD2	TGTGCCACCACAGCGGGGAGCACAGATACGCAGTATTTT	CATTAGSTDTQYF
TRBJ1-5	.	TRBV29-1	.	TGCAGCGTTGGGGCAGGCGATCAGCCCCAGCATTTT	CSVGAGDQPQHF
TRBJ2-7	.	TRBV5-4	TRBD1	TGTGCCAGCAGCCCGGGACAGTACTACGAGCAGTACTTC	CASSPGQYYEQYF
TRBJ2-3	.	TRBV5-8	TRBD2	TGTGCCAGCAGCAGTAGCGGGGTCCCCACAGATACGCAGTATTTT	CASSSSGVPTDTQYF
TRBJ1-2	.	TRBV5-1	.	TGCGCCAGCAGCTCCAATGGGGCCGTCGATGGCTACACCTTC	CASSSNGAVDGYTF
TRBJ2-5	.	TRBV3-1/TRBV3-2	.	TGTGCCAGCAGCCCCGGGAATCAAGAGACCCAGTACTTC	CASSPGNQETQYF
TRBJ2-3	.	TRBV5-1	TRBD1	TGCGCCAGCAGCTTGGCCGGACAGGGGGCATTAGATACGCAGTATTTT	CASSLAGQGALDTQYF
TRBJ2-1	.	TRBV7-9	TRBD1	TGTGCCAGCAGCCTCCGGGACAGGGTTTACAATGAGCAGTTCTTC	CASSLRDRVYNEQFF
TRBJ1-5	.	TRBV6-2/TRBV6-3	TRBD1	TGTGCCAGCAGTTACCGCGACAGGGTGAACAATCAGCCCCAGCATTTT	CASSYRDRVNNQPQHF
TRBJ1-2	.	TRBV19	.	TGTGCCAGTAGTAGCGGGGACCAGAGCTACACCTTC	CASSSGDQSYTF
TRBJ1-1	.	TRBV6-5	.	TGTGCCAGCAGTTACCCCCCCGGGGGGGGCACTGAAGCTTTCTTT	CASSYPPGGGTEAFF
TRBJ2-1	.	TRBV19	TRBD1	TGTGCCAGTAGTTGGGACGGGACAGCCTACAATGAGCAGTTCTTC	CASSWDGTAYNEQFF
TRBJ2-5	.	TRBV12-3/TRBV12-4	.	TGTGCCAGCAGTTTGTCCCGGGAGACCCAGTACTTC	CASSLSRETQYF